The present T cell receptor (beta chain) was sequenced within a study of blood T cell repertoires in COVID-19. As for the study in general: Some COVID-19 samples were acute and others convalescent; all came from the United States, Italy and Spain.

The CDR3 sequence is 16 residues long. Germline values: CDR1 SQVTM, CDR2 ANQGSEA. V dropped 6 bases and J dropped 4 bases, with 22 bases sitting between them. Adults between about 18 and 89 years of age took part from 24 US areas. Cohort assignment relied on participant-reported clinical history. The authors' processing: Estimation of nucleated cell counts relied on the amplification of reference gene primers. The repertoire was sequenced with immunoSEQ multiplex PCR; TCRdb's copy has only in-frame clones and lacks some. The V and J calls and clone size are taken from that table; D and trimming were inferred from the DNA. The sample records under 200,000 clones, 81% being singletons. This clone has a single count.

J is TRBJ2-1 and V is TRBV29-1; possible D gene TRBD1, 6 bases. The origin of this receptor is a woman aged 40-49 years with acute COVID-19. What was sequenced was PBMCs or T cells enriched from blood (not recorded which). Written as DNA, the CDR3 is TGCAGCGTCAATCCGTCGGACAGTTCCCTTTACAATGAGCAGTTCTTC. It encodes CSVNPSDSSLYNEQFF.